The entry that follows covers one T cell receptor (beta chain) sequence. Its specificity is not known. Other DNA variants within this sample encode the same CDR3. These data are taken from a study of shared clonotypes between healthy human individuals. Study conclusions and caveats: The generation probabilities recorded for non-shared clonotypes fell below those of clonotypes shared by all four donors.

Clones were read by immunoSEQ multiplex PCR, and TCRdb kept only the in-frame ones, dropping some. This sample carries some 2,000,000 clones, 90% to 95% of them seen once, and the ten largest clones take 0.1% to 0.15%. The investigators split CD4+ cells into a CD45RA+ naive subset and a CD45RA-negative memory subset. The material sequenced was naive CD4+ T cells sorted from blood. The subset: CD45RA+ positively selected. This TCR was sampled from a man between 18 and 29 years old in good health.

As DNA, the CDR3 is TGTGCCAGCAGTTTTCGGGACAGGCCAACCTACGAGCAGTACTTC. Translating gives CASSFRDRPTYEQYF. The chain carries TRBV28 and TRBJ2-7, with 8 nucleotides matching TRBD1. CDR1 and CDR2 from the germline V gene are MDHEN and SYDVKM. Trimming took 3 bases from V and 2 from J; bases not matched to a gene: 6. The CDR3 is 15 amino acids.